One sample yielded the 10 T cell receptor beta chains listed below, sequenced in a study of blood T cell repertoires in COVID-19. Using immunoSEQ multiplex PCR, the repertoire was profiled, and TCRdb retains in-frame clones only, with some absent. The data contain about 74,000 clones, 80% to 90% of them singletons. Input material: peripheral blood. The receptors were sampled from a man aged 65 to 79 with acute or convalescent COVID-19.

CDR3 residues: CASSYSRRGQVQPQHF. For the CDR3, the DNA is TGTGCCAGCAGTTACTCTCGCAGGGGGCAGGTTCAGCCCCAGCATTTT. The rearrangement uses TRBV6-2 or TRBV6-3 and TRBJ1-5; 8 bases are a match to TRBD1. The CDR3 consists of 16 residues. Germline values: CDR1 MNHEY, CDR2 SVGEGT. With 0 bases clipped from V and 6 bases from J, the junction kept 7 bases outside the gene matches.

The V call is TRBV10-3, the J call TRBJ2-5, with a tentative D call TRBD1 (5 bases). Trimming left V 2 bases short and J 4 bases short, with 11 bases between. Per germline, CDR1 ENHRY and CDR2 SYGVKD. CDR3 length equals 14 residues. CDR3 sequence (DNA): TGTGCCATCAGTGAGGCAGGGTTTAGAGAGACCCAGTACTTC. Translation gives CAISEAGFRETQYF.

The rearrangement joins TRBV4-3 to TRBJ1-4; 7 bases agree with TRBD1. The germline gives CDR1 LGHNA, CDR2 YSLEER. The V and J ends lost 1 base and 1 base, in that order; junction bases with no gene match: 0. CDR3 length: 15 amino acids. CDR3 in DNA: TGCGCCAGCAGCCAAGGGGACAGAACTAATGAAAAACTGTTTTTT. Translated, it gives CASSQGDRTNEKLFF.

The chain has TRBV4-1 and TRBJ2-7; unclear D gene. The CDR3 spans 17 residues. The germline V gene has CDR1 MGHRA and CDR2 YSYEKL. Between the trimmed V and J ends, which lost 4 bases and 4 bases, there was a span of 23 bases. CDR3 protein: CASSPSGQRDPPYEQYF. The DNA of the CDR3 is TGCGCCAGCAGCCCTAGTGGTCAGCGCGATCCTCCTTACGAGCAGTACTTC.

This chain uses TRBV6-1 with TRBJ1-5, with D possibly TRBD1 on 6 matching bases. The V end was cut by 3 bases, the J end by 6 bases, with 18 bases between. In germline, CDR1 is MNHNS, CDR2 SASEGT. This CDR3 is 16 amino acids long. The CDR3 loop is CASSEVTGRLGQPQHF. The CDR3 DNA reads as TGTGCCAGCAGTGAGGTTACAGGGCGGTTGGGTCAGCCCCAGCATTTT.

The chain carries TRBV28 and TRBJ2-2, with D hard to call. In germline, CDR1 is MDHEN, CDR2 SYDVKM. Trimming shortened V by 1 base and J by 2 bases, and 5 bases separated the two germline ends. The CDR3 has 14 residues. The CDR3 loop reads CASSLYRNTGELFF. The CDR3, as DNA: TGTGCCAGCAGTTTATACAGAAACACCGGGGAGCTGTTTTTT.

The chain carries TRBV5-8 and TRBJ1-2; D call uncertain. Germline V gives CDR1 SGHTS, CDR2 YDEGEE. The length of the CDR3 is 11 residues. Trimming shortened V by 4 bases and J by 8 bases, and 9 bases separated the two germline ends. CDR3 sequence: CASSRTGGYTF. CDR3 bases: TGTGCCAGCAGCCGCACGGGGGGCTACACCTTC.

The genes are TRBV4-2 and TRBJ2-1; D might be TRBD2 (5 bases). The germline gives CDR1 LGHNA, CDR2 YNFKEQ. The CDR3 has 13 amino acids. The V end lost 5 bases, the J end lost 8 bases, and 13 bases lay between the germline ends. Written as DNA, the CDR3 is TGTGCCAGCAGCTCGTGGACTGGAGATGAGCAGTTCTTC. This codes for CASSSWTGDEQFF.

The V and J genes are TRBV20-1 and TRBJ2-7; D is uncertain. Germline V lookup: CDR1 DFQATT, CDR2 SNEGSKA (reference sequence). The CDR3 is made up of 11 amino acids. V was trimmed by 6 bases and J by 3 bases, leaving 9 bases between them. The CDR3 region has the DNA TGCAGTGCAAGACTTAACTACGAGCAGTACTTC. This translates into CSARLNYEQYF.

The CDR3 protein is CASSYVGSGATNEKLFF. CDR3 nucleotide sequence: TGTGCCAGCAGCTATGTAGGGAGCGGTGCAACTAATGAAAAACTGTTTTTT. The V gene is TRBV5-6, the J gene TRBJ1-4, with unresolved D. The V gene lost 3 bases and the J gene lost 0 bases, with 15 bases spanning the gap. Germline CDR1 is SGHDT and CDR2 is YYEEEE. CDR3 length: 17 residues.